One sample yielded the 21 T cell receptor beta chains listed below, sequenced in a study of blood T cells in healthy people across ages. Through a sample-barcoded 5' primer and a J-beta primer mix, a second PCR was run for roughly 6 to 12 cycles. TCRdb recomputed calls from the 5' RACE reads with MiXCR, one row per CDR3 protein. Of 700,000 to 900,000 distinct CDR3 sequences listed, roughly 50% are singletons. Input material: blood. The receptors come from an elderly man in good health.

V and J are TRBV20-1 and TRBJ2-3; D uncertain. The germline V and J ends were trimmed by 0 bases and 14 bases, with 3 bases remaining between them. CDR1 and CDR2 (germline): DFQATT, SNEGSKA (reference sequence). This CDR3 is built from 8 residues. CDR3 protein: CSARDRYF. As DNA, the CDR3 is TGCAGTGCTAGAGATAGGTATTTT.

This sequence joins TRBV11-2 and TRBJ2-4; TRBD1 aligns across 7 bases. The J call may not be correct, given that the DNA end is closer to TRBJ2-7. Germline V gene lookup returns CDR1 SGHAT and CDR2 FQNNGV. This CDR3 has 14 residues. DNA for the CDR3: TGTGCCAGCAGCTTAATACAGGGGATCTACGAGCAGTACTTC. This translates into CASSLIQGIYEQYF.

The V gene is TRBV18, the J gene TRBJ2-1, with TRBD1 matching over 7 bases. Per germline, CDR1 KGHSH and CDR2 LQKENI. This CDR3 has 14 residues. Trimming cost V 3 bases and J 13 bases; bases outside gene matches: 12. This CDR3 is CASSPQGDGTLQFF. The CDR3 DNA reads TGTGCCAGCTCACCGCAGGGGGATGGGACACTTCAGTTCTTC.

The sample holds many counts of this clonotype. The gene calls are TRBV12-3 or TRBV12-4 and TRBJ2-7; the D is unclear. The CDR3 is made up of 13 amino acids. V dropped 3 bases and J dropped 3 bases, with 9 bases sitting between them. CDR3 region: CASSFSGGYEQYF. CDR3 bases: TGTGCCAGCAGTTTTTCTGGCGGCTACGAGCAGTACTTC.

This clonotype was seen repeatedly, ten times or more. J is TRBJ2-7 and V is TRBV5-1; no clear D. In germline, CDR1 is SGHRS, CDR2 YFSETQ. V dropped 4 bases and J dropped 4 bases, with 9 bases sitting between them. The CDR3 loop spans 12 amino acids. Here the CDR3 DNA reads TGCGCCAGCAGCCTTGACGGGTACGAGCAGTACTTC. Encoded protein: CASSLDGYEQYF.

This chain uses TRBV7-8 with TRBJ2-7, with a possible D match to TRBD2 (5 bases). V gave up 6 bases and J gave up 2 bases, with 14 bases separating them. CDR1 is SGHVS, CDR2 FQNEAQ, per germline. The CDR3 spans 14 residues. CDR3 bases: TGTGCCAGCAGACCCCGGGCGGGTGCCTACGAGCAGTACTTC. Protein sequence: CASRPRAGAYEQYF.

This clonotype was seen more than once but under ten times. The rearrangement joins TRBV10-3 to TRBJ1-4, with D unclear. This CDR3 spans 15 amino acids. Germline CDR1 is ENHRY and CDR2 is SYGVKD. Trimming removed 0 bases at V and 1 base at J, with 6 bases between. The CDR3 is CAISESQRTNEKLFF. DNA of the CDR3: TGTGCCATCAGTGAGTCGCAGAGAACTAATGAAAAACTGTTTTTT.

This clonotype was picked up a small number of times. This chain uses TRBV29-1 with TRBJ1-1; D is possibly TRBD1 (5 bases). Trimming stripped 8 bases from V and 8 bases from J, with 18 bases between. The CDR3 totals 12 residues. Germline V gene lookup returns CDR1 SQVTM and CDR2 ANQGSEA. The CDR3 spells CSTSGYGQEAFF. CDR3 bases: TGCAGCACCTCAGGGTATGGCCAAGAAGCTTTCTTT. The full variable domain, rest sourced from reference TRBV29-1 and TRBJ1-1, is SAVISQKPSRDICQRGTSLTIQCQVDSQVTMMFWYRQQPGQSLTLIATANQGSEATYESGFVIDKFPISRPNLTFSTLTVSNMSPEDSSIYLCSTSGYGQEAFFGQGTRLTVV.

This clonotype was found a few times. The chain uses TRBV6-2 or TRBV6-3 and TRBJ2-7; TRBD1 might be the D (6 bases). The CDR3 has 14 residues. Trimming left V 7 bases short and J 1 base short, with 14 bases between. Per germline, CDR1 MNHEY and CDR2 SVGEGT. The CDR3 loop reads CASILDSASYEQYF. CDR3 bases: TGTGCCAGCATCCTGGACAGCGCTTCCTACGAGCAGTACTTC.

This clonotype was detected only a few times. This rearrangement joins TRBV6-5 to TRBJ2-1; perhaps TRBD1 as D (5 bases). CDR1 MNHEY and CDR2 SVGAGI come from the germline V gene. V lost 5 bases and J lost 2, with 10 bases in between. The CDR3 runs 14 residues. CDR3: CASSLRVTYNEQFF. As DNA, the CDR3 is TGTGCCAGCAGTCTCAGGGTAACCTACAATGAGCAGTTCTTC.

This clonotype was found a few times. This chain links TRBV4-2 with TRBJ2-1; 13 bases map to TRBD2. This CDR3 spans 15 amino acids. The V segment lost 1 base and the J segment 13 bases; nucleotides outside the gene matches: 7. The germline V gene has CDR1 LGHNA and CDR2 YNFKEQ. This chain's CDR3 is CASSQGTSGSPVQFF. The CDR3 region has the DNA TGTGCCAGCAGCCAAGGGACTAGCGGGAGCCCCGTACAGTTCTTC.

The chain is built from TRBV5-1 and TRBJ2-7, with 9 bases that match TRBD1. The CDR3 sequence is 13 residues long. Trimming cost V 0 bases and J 9 bases; bases outside gene matches: 4. The germline V gene has CDR1 SGHRS and CDR2 YFSETQ. The CDR3 DNA reads TGCGCCAGCAGCTTGGACACAGGGGGCGCGCAGTACTTC. Translated: CASSLDTGGAQYF.

The rearrangement uses TRBV7-6 and TRBJ2-3, with 12 bases lining up with TRBD2. V trimming: 5 bases; J trimming: 3 bases; junction bases outside the gene matches: 6. CDR3 length: 16 amino acids. Per germline, CDR1 SGHVS and CDR2 FNYEAQ. This chain's CDR3 is CASSTWTSGTTDTQYF. The CDR3 DNA follows: TGTGCCAGCAGCACCTGGACTAGCGGGACGACAGATACGCAGTATTTT.

The chain links TRBV7-9 to TRBJ2-3; weak D call: TRBD2 (6 bases). Germline loops: CDR1 SEHNR, CDR2 FQNEAQ (reference sequence). This CDR3 comprises 16 residues. V was shortened by 5 bases and J by 0 bases, with 15 bases between the two germline ends. Here the CDR3 DNA reads TGTGCCAGCAGCCGAGGGGACTTTTCTAGCACAGATACGCAGTATTTT. Amino acids: CASSRGDFSSTDTQYF.

As regards this clonotype: Just one base apart from a much larger clone, this may be a read error. This chain links TRBV5-1 with TRBJ2-7; tentative D call: TRBD1 (6 bases). Germline CDR1 and CDR2: SGHRS and YFSETQ. Trimming pared 4 bases from V and 7 bases from J, leaving 24 bases between. CDR3 size: 16 residues. CDR3 nucleotides: TGCGCCAGCAGCCCGAGGGCACAGGGATCAGGGAATGAGCAGTACTTC. Protein sequence: CASSPRAQGSGNEQYF.

This chain connects TRBV20-1 to TRBJ2-3; no reliable D call. The V gene's germline CDR1 is DFQATT and CDR2 SNEGSKA (reference sequence). V was trimmed by 5 bases and J by 1 base, leaving 10 bases between them. The CDR3 has 13 amino acids. The CDR3 DNA sequence: TGCAGTGCTCACCAGACGGGCACAGATACGCAGTATTTT. It codes for CSAHQTGTDTQYF.

This clonotype has a single count. V and J are TRBV5-1 and TRBJ2-7; TRBD2 matches 9 bases. Trimming at V came to 0 bases and at J to 1 base, leaving 2 bases not matched to a gene. Germline-derived CDR1 and CDR2 are SGHRS and YFSETQ. CDR3 length: 15 amino acids. DNA of the CDR3: TGCGCCAGCAGCTTGGGACTAGCGGAGTCCTACGAGCAGTACTTC. This sequence encodes CASSLGLAESYEQYF.

The gene calls are TRBV5-1 and TRBJ2-1, with 8 bases identical to TRBD2. V was clipped by 1 base and J by 9 bases; unmatched bases: 9. Germline V gene lookup returns CDR1 SGHRS and CDR2 YFSETQ. The CDR3 consists of 15 residues. The DNA of the CDR3 is TGCGCCAGCAGCTTGCCCCGGACTAGCTTGGGTGAGCAGTTCTTC. Amino acid sequence: CASSLPRTSLGEQFF.

V and J are TRBV6-5 and TRBJ2-7, with D possibly TRBD2 on 6 matching bases. The V end was cut by 4 bases, the J end by 3 bases, with 28 bases between. The CDR3 sequence is 19 residues long. Germline V gene sequence: CDR1 MNHEY, CDR2 SVGAGI. This CDR3 is CASSSQGGSYGYTFYEQYF. CDR3 nucleotides: TGTGCCAGCAGTTCTCAAGGAGGGAGCTATGGCTACACCTTCTACGAGCAGTACTTC.

The chain links TRBV28 to TRBJ2-4, with 9 positions matching TRBD1. The DNA end favors TRBJ2-7, so the J call may be wrong. The CDR3 contains 17 residues. The V gene's germline CDR1 is MDHEN and CDR2 SYDVKM. CDR3 nucleotides: TGTGCCAGCAGTACGCTCCGTGGGACAGGGAAGGCCTACGAGCAGTACTTC. Protein product: CASSTLRGTGKAYEQYF.

The DNA of the CDR3 is TGTGCCAGCAGCTTAGTTCCGACATCAGATGAGCAGTTCTTC. Its translation is CASSLVPTSDEQFF. The rearrangement uses TRBV11-3 and TRBJ2-1; D not certain. V dropped 1 base and J dropped 8 bases, with 12 bases sitting between them. Germline assignment: CDR1 SGHNT and CDR2 YENEEA. There are 14 residues in the CDR3.